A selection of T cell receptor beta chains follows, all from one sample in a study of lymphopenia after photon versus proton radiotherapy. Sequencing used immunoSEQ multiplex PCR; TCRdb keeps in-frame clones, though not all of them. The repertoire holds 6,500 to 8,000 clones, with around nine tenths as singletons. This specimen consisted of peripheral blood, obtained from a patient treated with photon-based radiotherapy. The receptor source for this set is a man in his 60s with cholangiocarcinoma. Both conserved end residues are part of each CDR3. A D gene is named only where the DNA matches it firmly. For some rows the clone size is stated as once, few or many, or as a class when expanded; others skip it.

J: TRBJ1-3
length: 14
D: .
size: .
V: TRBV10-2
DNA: TGCGCCAGCAGGGAGACAGTGGGGTTGGCCACCATATATTTT
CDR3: CASRETVGLATIYF

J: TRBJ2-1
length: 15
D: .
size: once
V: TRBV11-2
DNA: TGTGCCAGCAGCTTCACTAGGAGCTCCTACAATGAGCAGTTCTTC
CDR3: CASSFTRSSYNEQFF

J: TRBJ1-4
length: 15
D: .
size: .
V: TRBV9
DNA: TGTGCCAGCAGCGCTTCTCCTGCAACTAATGAAAAACTGTTTTTT
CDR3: CASSASPATNEKLFF

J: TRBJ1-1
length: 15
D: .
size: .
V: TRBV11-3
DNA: TGTGCCAGCAGCTTAGATCCGGGGGCGGTCACTGAAGCTTTCTTT
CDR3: CASSLDPGAVTEAFF

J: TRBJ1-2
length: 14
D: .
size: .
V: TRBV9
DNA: TGTGCCAGCAGCGTCCAGGGGACTAACTATGGCTACACCTTC
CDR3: CASSVQGTNYGYTF

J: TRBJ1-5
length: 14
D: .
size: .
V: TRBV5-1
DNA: TGCGCCAGCAGCTCACTCGGGGGGGATCAGCCCCAGCATTTT
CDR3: CASSSLGGDQPQHF

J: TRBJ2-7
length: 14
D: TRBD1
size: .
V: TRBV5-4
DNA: TGTGCCAGCAGTTCGACAGGGGCGACGGGCGAGCAGTACTTC
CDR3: CASSSTGATGEQYF

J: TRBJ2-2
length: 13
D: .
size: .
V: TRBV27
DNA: TGTGCCAGCAGTTTGGGCAGGGGTCGGGAGCTGTTTTTT
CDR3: CASSLGRGRELFF

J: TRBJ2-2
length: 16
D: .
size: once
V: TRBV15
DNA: TGTGCCACCAGCAGAGGACAGACAGCGAACACCGGGGAGCTGTTTTTT
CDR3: CATSRGQTANTGELFF

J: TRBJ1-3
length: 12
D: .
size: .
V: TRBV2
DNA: TGTGCCAGCAGTAGGGGCGGAAACACCATATATTTT
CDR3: CASSRGGNTIYF

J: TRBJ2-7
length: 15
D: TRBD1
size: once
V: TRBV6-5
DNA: TGTGCCAGCAGTTACCGGGGACAGGGAACCTACGAGCAGTACTTC
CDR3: CASSYRGQGTYEQYF

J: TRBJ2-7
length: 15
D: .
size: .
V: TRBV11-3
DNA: TGTGCCAGCAGCTTATCGGCGGAGGGGGCCACCGAGCAGTACTTC
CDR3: CASSLSAEGATEQYF

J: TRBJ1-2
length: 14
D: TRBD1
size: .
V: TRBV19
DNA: TGTGCCAGTGAACGGACAGGGGGCGCGAGGAGCTACACCTTC
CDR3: CASERTGGARSYTF

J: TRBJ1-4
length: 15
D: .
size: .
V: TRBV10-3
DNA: TGTGCCATCAGTGAGTCGGGGGACCTTAATGAAAAACTGTTTTTT
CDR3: CAISESGDLNEKLFF

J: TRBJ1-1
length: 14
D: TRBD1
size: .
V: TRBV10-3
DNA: TGTGCCATCAGCCAGGGACAGGGGAACACTGAAGCTTTCTTT
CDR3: CAISQGQGNTEAFF

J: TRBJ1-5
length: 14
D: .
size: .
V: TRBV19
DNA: TGTGCCAGTAGTCCGGTGAATAGCAATCAGCCCCAGCATTTT
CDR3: CASSPVNSNQPQHF

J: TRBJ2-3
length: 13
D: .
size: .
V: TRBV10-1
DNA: TGCGCCAGCAGTCCCACCCCTAGGGATACGCAGTATTTT
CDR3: CASSPTPRDTQYF

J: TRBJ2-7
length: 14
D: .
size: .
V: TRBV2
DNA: TGTGCCAGCAGCCGGGACTTAAGCTCCTACGAGCAGTACTTC
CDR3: CASSRDLSSYEQYF

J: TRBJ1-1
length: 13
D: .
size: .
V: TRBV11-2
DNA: TGTGCCAGCAGCATTCAGACTCGAATTGGAGCTTTCTTT
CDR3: CASSIQTRIGAFF

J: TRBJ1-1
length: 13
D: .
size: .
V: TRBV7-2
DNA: TGTGCCAGCAGCTTATCATTCGCCACTGAAGCTTTCTTT
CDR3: CASSLSFATEAFF

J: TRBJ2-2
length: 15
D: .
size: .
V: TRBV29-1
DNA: TGCAGCGCCTCGGGACGGTCCTCGAACACCGGGGAGCTGTTTTTT
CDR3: CSASGRSSNTGELFF

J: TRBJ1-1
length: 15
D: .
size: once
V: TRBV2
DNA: TGTGCCAGCACCGGAACGGACAAAATGAACACTGAAGCTTTCTTT
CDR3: CASTGTDKMNTEAFF

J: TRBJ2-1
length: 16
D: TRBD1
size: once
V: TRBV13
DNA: TGTGCCAGCAGCCCGGGACAGGTATCGGTGGGAAATGAGCAGTTCTTC
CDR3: CASSPGQVSVGNEQFF

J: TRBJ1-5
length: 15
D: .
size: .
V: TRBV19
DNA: TGTGCCAGTAGTATGATGGAGTCGGGGAATCAGCCCCAGCATTTT
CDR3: CASSMMESGNQPQHF

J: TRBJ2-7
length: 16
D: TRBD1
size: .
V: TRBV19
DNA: TGTGCCAGTAGGCTCCGAACAGGGGCCGGCCTCTACGAGCAGTACTTC
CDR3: CASRLRTGAGLYEQYF

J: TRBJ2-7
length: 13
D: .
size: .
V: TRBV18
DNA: TGTGCCAGCTCACCTATTCCTCTGCGCGAGCAGTACTTC
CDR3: CASSPIPLREQYF

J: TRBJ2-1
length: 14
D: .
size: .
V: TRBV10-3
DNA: TGTGCCATCAGTTCTAGCGAGACTAGAGATGAGCAGTTCTTC
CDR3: CAISSSETRDEQFF

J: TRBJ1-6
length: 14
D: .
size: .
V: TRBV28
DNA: TGTGCCAGCACCCGGGACACATATAATTCACCCCTCCACTTT
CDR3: CASTRDTYNSPLHF

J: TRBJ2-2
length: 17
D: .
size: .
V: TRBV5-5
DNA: TGTGCCAGCAGCTTCAATATTAGGGTGGGAATCACCGGGGAGCTGTTTTTT
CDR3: CASSFNIRVGITGELFF

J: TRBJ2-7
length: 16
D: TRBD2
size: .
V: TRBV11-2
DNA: TGTGCCAGCAGCTTAGGGTTGGGACTAGCGGCGGGAGGGCAGTACTTC
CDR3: CASSLGLGLAAGGQYF

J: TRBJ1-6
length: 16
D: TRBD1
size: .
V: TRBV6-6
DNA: TGTGCCAGCAGCCCTCCTGCGGGACAGGCTAATTCACCCCTCCACTTT
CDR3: CASSPPAGQANSPLHF

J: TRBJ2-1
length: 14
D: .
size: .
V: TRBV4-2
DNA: TGTGCCAGCAGCCAAGGGGCAGGGAACAATGAGCAGTTCTTC
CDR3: CASSQGAGNNEQFF

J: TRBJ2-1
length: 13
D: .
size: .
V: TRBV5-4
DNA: TGTGCCAGCAGCTTGGCCGGTTCGAGTGAGCAGTTCTTC
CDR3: CASSLAGSSEQFF

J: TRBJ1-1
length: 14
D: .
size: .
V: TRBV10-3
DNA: TGTGCCATCAGTGACAGGGATGGGAACACTGAAGCTTTCTTT
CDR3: CAISDRDGNTEAFF

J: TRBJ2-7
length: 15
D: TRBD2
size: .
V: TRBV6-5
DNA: TGTGCCAGCAGTTCCCGGCTAGCGGGAGGGTACGAGCAGTACTTC
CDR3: CASSSRLAGGYEQYF

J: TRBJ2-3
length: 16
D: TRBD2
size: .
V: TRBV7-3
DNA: TGTGCCAGCAGCTTACAGGCTAGCGGGGGGTCAGATACGCAGTATTTT
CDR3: CASSLQASGGSDTQYF

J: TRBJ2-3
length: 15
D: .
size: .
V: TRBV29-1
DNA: TGCAGCGTTGCTACCTCGGGAGCAAGCACAGATACGCAGTATTTT
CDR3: CSVATSGASTDTQYF

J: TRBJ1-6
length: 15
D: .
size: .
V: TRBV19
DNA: TGTGCCAGTAGTATAAGCACAGTTGGGCACTCACCCCTCCACTTT
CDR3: CASSISTVGHSPLHF

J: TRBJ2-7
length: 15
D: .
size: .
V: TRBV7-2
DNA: TGTGCCAGCAGCTTAGATTGGGGGCTTACTTACGAGCAGTACTTC
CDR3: CASSLDWGLTYEQYF

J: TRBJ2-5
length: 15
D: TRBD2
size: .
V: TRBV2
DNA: TGTGCCAGCACCGAGGGGCGGGGGATCCAAGAGACCCAGTACTTC
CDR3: CASTEGRGIQETQYF

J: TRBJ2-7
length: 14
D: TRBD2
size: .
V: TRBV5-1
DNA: TGCGCCAGCAGCTTAGTTAGCGGGAGGAACGAGCAGTACTTC
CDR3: CASSLVSGRNEQYF

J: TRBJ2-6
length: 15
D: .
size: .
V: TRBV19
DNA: TGTGCCAGTACCGAGGGTGGGTCTGGGGCCAACGTCCTGACTTTC
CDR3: CASTEGGSGANVLTF

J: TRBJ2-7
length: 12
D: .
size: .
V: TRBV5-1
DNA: TGCGCCAGCAGTCCTTACTCCTACGAGCAGTACTTC
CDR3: CASSPYSYEQYF

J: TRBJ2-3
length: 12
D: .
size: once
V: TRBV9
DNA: TGTGCCAGCAGCTCGTGGGCAGATACGCAGTATTTT
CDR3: CASSSWADTQYF

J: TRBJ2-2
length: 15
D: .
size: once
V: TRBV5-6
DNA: TGTGCCAGCAGCTTTGGCTCAGGAGGCACCGGGGAGCTGTTTTTT
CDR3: CASSFGSGGTGELFF

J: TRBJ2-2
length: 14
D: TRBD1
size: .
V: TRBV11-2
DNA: TGTGCCAGCAGCCCCCGACAGGGCACCGGGGAGCTGTTTTTT
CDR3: CASSPRQGTGELFF

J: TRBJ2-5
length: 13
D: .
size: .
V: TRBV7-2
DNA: TGTGCCAGCAGCTTAAACAAACAAGAGACCCAGTACTTC
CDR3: CASSLNKQETQYF

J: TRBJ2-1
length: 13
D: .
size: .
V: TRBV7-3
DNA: TGTGCCAGCAGCTTAGGATCCGCGAGAGAGCAGTTCTTC
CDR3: CASSLGSAREQFF

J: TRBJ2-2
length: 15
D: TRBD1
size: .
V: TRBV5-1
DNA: TGCGCCAGCAGCACCCGGGACAGTAACACCGGGGAGCTGTTTTTT
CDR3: CASSTRDSNTGELFF

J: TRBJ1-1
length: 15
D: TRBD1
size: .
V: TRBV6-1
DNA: TGTGCCAGCAGTAATGACAGGGGAATTCGGACTGAAGCTTTCTTT
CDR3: CASSNDRGIRTEAFF

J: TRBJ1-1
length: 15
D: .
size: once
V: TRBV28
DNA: TGTGCCAGCAGTGGCTCCAGGGTAAAGTACACTGAAGCTTTCTTT
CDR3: CASSGSRVKYTEAFF

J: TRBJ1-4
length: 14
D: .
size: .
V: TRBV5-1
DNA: TGCGCCAGCAGCAGCAGGGGCTCTGGGGAAAAACTGTTTTTT
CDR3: CASSSRGSGEKLFF

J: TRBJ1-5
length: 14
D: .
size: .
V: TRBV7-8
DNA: TGTGCCAGCAGCTTAGCCGATAGCAATCAGCCCCAGCATTTT
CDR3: CASSLADSNQPQHF

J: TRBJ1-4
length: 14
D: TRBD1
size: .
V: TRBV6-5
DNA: TGTGCCAGCAGTGTAGGACAGGAGAATGAAAAACTGTTTTTT
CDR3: CASSVGQENEKLFF